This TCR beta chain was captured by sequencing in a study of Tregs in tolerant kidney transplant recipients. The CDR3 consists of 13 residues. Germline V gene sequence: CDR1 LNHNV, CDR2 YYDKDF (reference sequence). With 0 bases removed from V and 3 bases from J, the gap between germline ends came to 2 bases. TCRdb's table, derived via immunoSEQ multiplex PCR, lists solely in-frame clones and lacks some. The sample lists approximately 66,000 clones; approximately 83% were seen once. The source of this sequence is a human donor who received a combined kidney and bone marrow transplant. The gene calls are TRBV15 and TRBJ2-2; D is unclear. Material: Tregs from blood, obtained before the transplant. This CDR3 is CATSRDYTGELFF. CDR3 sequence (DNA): TGTGCCACCAGCAGAGATTACACCGGGGAGCTGTTTTTT.